The source of this T cell receptor beta chain is a study of blood T cell repertoires in COVID-19. At the level of the study: Material from acute and convalescent COVID-19 was sourced from the United States, Italy and Spain. T cells, B-cell-depleted T cells, or PBMCs supplied cDNA or gDNA.

The cohort comprised adults aged about 18 to 100 years residing in 24 US areas. This clone was recorded once. In the authors' methods: Reference gene primer amplification yielded estimated nucleated cell counts. TCRdb's copy holds only in-frame clones and misses some; the assay was immunoSEQ multiplex PCR. The V and J calls and clone size come from that table; D and trimming were worked out from the DNA. The table includes more than 200,000 clones, around 88% detected once. The clonotype was recovered from a woman younger than 45 who had recovered from COVID-19. Sample: PBMCs or T cells enriched from blood (not recorded which).

The CDR3 DNA is TGTGCCAGCAGTTTCCGCAAGGACAGCTATGGCTACACCTTC. Encoded protein: CASSFRKDSYGYTF. The chain couples TRBV28 to TRBJ1-2, with TRBD1 as a possible D gene (6 bases). This CDR3 contains 14 residues. Germline CDR1 and CDR2: MDHEN and SYDVKM. V lost 3 bases to trimming and J lost 4 bases, with 12 bases between them.